The 12 T cell receptor beta chains below were found in one sample sequenced in a study of cytomegalovirus exposure and HLA in healthy donors. The PCR contained 60 Vbeta and 13 Jbeta primers. The repertoire was sequenced with immunoSEQ multiplex PCR; TCRdb's copy has only in-frame clones and lacks some. The sample has 65,000 to 85,000 clones, 77% seen once. The specimen was PBMCs. These receptors were collected from a middle-aged man in good health and CMV-seropositive.

The chain employs TRBV5-6 and TRBJ2-1; TRBD1 aligns across 9 bases. The CDR3 runs to 16 residues. V dropped 2 bases and J dropped 2; count of bases not matched to a gene: 5. Germline V gene lookup returns CDR1 SGHDT and CDR2 YYEEEE. The CDR3 here is CASSFGDRETYNEQFF. CDR3 nucleotide sequence: TGTGCCAGCAGCTTCGGGGACAGGGAAACCTACAATGAGCAGTTCTTC.

Turning to this clone: At one end the junction does not follow the germline gene, possibly because of a read error. The rearrangement links TRBV9 to TRBJ2-1, with D maybe TRBD2 (5 bases). CDR1 and CDR2 from the germline V gene are SGDLS and YYNGEE. This CDR3 comprises 16 residues. The CDR3 sequence: CASGVGSLSSYNEQFF. The CDR3, as DNA: TGTGCCAGCGGCGTAGGGAGCCTAAGCTCCTACAATGAGCAGTTCTTC.

This clone appeared a few times. The chain recombines TRBV6-5 with TRBJ2-7, with D possibly being TRBD1 (8 bases). Germline CDR1 is MNHEY and CDR2 is SVGAGI. The CDR3 spans 15 residues. V lost 7 bases, J lost 3 bases, and 19 bases lay in between. As DNA, the CDR3 is TGTGCCAGCAACGAGATGACAGGGGACTACTACGAGCAGTACTTC. Translated, it gives CASNEMTGDYYEQYF.

The chain combines TRBV6-1 with TRBJ2-3; 7 bases line up with TRBD2. CDR1 and CDR2 from the germline V gene are MNHNS and SASEGT. The CDR3 runs to 16 residues. J lost 2 bases, V lost 2 bases, and 7 bases had no gene match. Written as DNA, the CDR3 is TGTGCCAGCAGTGAAAGCGGGGACGTATTCACAGATACGCAGTATTTT. This codes for CASSESGDVFTDTQYF.

The CDR3, as DNA: TGTGCCAGCAGCTCAGACAGGGGTTCGAATGAGCAGTTCTTC. Its translation is CASSSDRGSNEQFF. This chain joins TRBV7-3 and TRBJ2-1; 8 bases map to TRBD1. Trimming at V came to 4 bases and at J to 7 bases, leaving 6 bases not matched to a gene. Germline CDR1 reads SGHTA; CDR2 reads FQGTGA. This CDR3 spans 14 amino acids.

V gene TRBV5-1 combines with J gene TRBJ2-3, with TRBD2 identical over 14 bases. CDR1 and CDR2 from the germline V gene are SGHRS and YFSETQ. Trimming took 2 bases from V and 3 from J; bases not matched to a gene: 11. The CDR3 runs to 19 residues. This CDR3 reads CASSLLSTSGRGGTDTQYF. CDR3 DNA sequence: TGCGCCAGCAGCTTACTATCGACTAGCGGGAGGGGGGGTACAGATACGCAGTATTTT.

The V gene is TRBV30, the J gene TRBJ1-1, with unresolved D. Trimming stripped 2 bases from V and 5 bases from J, with 9 bases between. This CDR3 is 12 amino acids long. In germline, CDR1 is GTSNPN, CDR2 SVGIG (reference sequence). CDR3 nucleotide sequence: TGTGCCTGGAGTCTGGGAGGGACTGAAGCTTTCTTT. Translating gives CAWSLGGTEAFF.

The V and J genes are TRBV9 and TRBJ1-5; D might be TRBD1 (5 bases). The CDR3 is 15 amino acids. Germline CDR1 and CDR2: SGDLS and YYNGEE. Deletions cut 6 bases from V and 0 bases from J, with 13 bases between. The CDR3 is CASNAGGYSNQPQHF. As DNA, the CDR3 is TGTGCCAGCAACGCCGGGGGTTATAGCAATCAGCCCCAGCATTTT. The full variable domain, in which reference TRBV9 and TRBJ1-5 provide the parts outside the CDR3, is DSGVTQTPKHLITATGQRVTLRCSPRSGDLSVYWYQQSLDQGLQFLIQYYNGEERAKGNILERFSAQQFPDLHSELNLSSLELGDSALYFCASNAGGYSNQPQHFGDGTRLSIL.

Details on this clone: Other DNA variants within this sample encode the same CDR3. The CDR3 DNA is TGTGCCAGTAGTCGAACAGGGGGCACTGAAGCTTTCTTT. The encoded protein is CASSRTGGTEAFF. The V call is TRBV19, the J call TRBJ1-1; 8 bases fit TRBD1. Germline V gives CDR1 LNHDA, CDR2 SQIVND (reference sequence). V gave up 5 bases and J gave up 4 bases; unmatched junction bases: 3. This CDR3 contains 13 residues.

The V and J genes are TRBV25-1 and TRBJ2-7; possible D gene TRBD1, 5 bases. Germline assignment: CDR1 MGHDK and CDR2 SYGVNS. This CDR3 has 14 residues. V was cut by 2 bases and J by 0 bases, with 8 bases left in between. The CDR3 loop reads CASSEDSFSYEQYF. As DNA, the CDR3 is TGTGCCAGCAGTGAAGACAGTTTCTCCTACGAGCAGTACTTC.

This chain connects TRBV7-9 to TRBJ1-1, with 9 positions matching TRBD1. The CDR3 length is 14 residues. Germline-derived CDR1 and CDR2 are SEHNR and FQNEAQ (reference sequence). Germline trimming cut 5 bases from V and 6 bases from J; bases unmatched to any gene: 7. Written as DNA, the CDR3 is TGTGCCAGCAGCCTACAGGGGGCCTCGGCTGAAGCTTTCTTT. It translates to CASSLQGASAEAFF.

A few counts support this clone. This CDR3 is CASTAREQETQYF. CDR3 DNA: TGTGCCAGCACCGCCCGAGAACAAGAGACCCAGTACTTC. This chain uses TRBV6-5 with TRBJ2-5, with unresolved D. Trimming pared 7 bases from V and 2 bases from J, leaving 11 bases between. CDR1 MNHEY and CDR2 SVGAGI come from the germline V gene. The CDR3 is made up of 13 amino acids.